This TCR beta chain originates from a study of blood T cell repertoires in COVID-19. Study overall: COVID-19 samples collected from the United States, Italy and Spain covered acute and convalescent phases.

The V and J ends lost 2 bases and 5 bases respectively, with 13 bases between them. The CDR3 is 16 amino acids. The V gene's germline CDR1 is KGHSH and CDR2 LQKENI. Per the original data handling: How many nucleated cells were present was estimated from reference gene primer amplification. The protocol was immunoSEQ multiplex PCR, while the TCRdb copy is restricted to in-frame clones and leaves out a portion. V and J calls and clone size are copied from that table; D and trimming were computed from the DNA. The sample yields over 200,000 clones, approximately 80% seen once. All enrollees were about 18 to 90 years old and from about two dozen US areas. What the recovered Cohort 3 donors had was two negative PCRs, clearance, or symptom resolution.

The sequenced sample consisted of PBMCs or T cells enriched from blood (not recorded which). The TCR comes from a man in his forties who had recovered from COVID-19. V gene TRBV18 combines with J gene TRBJ1-6; D unresolved. In DNA form, the CDR3 reads TGTGCCAGCTCACCATATACCCGGGGAGATAATTCACCCCTCCACTTT. Protein sequence: CASSPYTRGDNSPLHF. The full variable domain, in which reference TRBV18 and TRBJ1-6 provide the parts outside the CDR3, is NAGVMQNPRHLVRRRGQEARLRCSPMKGHSHVYWYRQLPEEGLKFMVYLQKENIIDESGMPKERFSAEFPKEGPSILRIQQVVRGDSAAYFCASSPYTRGDNSPLHFGNGTRLTVT.